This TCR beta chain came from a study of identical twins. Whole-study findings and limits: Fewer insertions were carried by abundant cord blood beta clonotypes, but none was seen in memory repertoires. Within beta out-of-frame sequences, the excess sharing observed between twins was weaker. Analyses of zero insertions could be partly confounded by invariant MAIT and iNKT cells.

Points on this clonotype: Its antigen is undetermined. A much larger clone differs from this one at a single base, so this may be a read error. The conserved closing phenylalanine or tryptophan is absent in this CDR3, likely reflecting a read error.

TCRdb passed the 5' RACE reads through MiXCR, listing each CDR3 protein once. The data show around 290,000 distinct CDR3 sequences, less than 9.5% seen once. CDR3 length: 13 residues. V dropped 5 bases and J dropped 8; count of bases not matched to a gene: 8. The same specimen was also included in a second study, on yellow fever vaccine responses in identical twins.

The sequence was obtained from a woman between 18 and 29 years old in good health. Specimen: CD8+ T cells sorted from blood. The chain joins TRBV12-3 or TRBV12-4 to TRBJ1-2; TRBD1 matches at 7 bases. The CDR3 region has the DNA TGTGCCAGCAGTGGAGGGGGCCCGTGGGGCTACACCTAC. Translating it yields CASSGGGPWGYTY.